This TCR beta chain was captured by sequencing in a study of T cells in Graves' hyperthyroidism and ophthalmopathy. Study-level points and caveats: Most thyroid clonotypes that were expanded above 0.001 also turned up in blood.

This CDR3 region has 12 residues. CDR1 SNHLY and CDR2 FYNNEI come from the germline V gene. V gave up 4 bases and J gave up 7 bases, with 8 bases separating them. Using RNA transcripts as the source, TCR beta CDR3 regions were amplified. With the HTBI primer set, the TCR CDR3 went through a first round of RT-PCR. MiXCR, applied by TCRdb to the multiplex PCR reads, yields one record per CDR3 protein. Altogether about 49,000 distinct CDR3 sequences are present, approximately 53% being singletons, with the ten largest covering roughly a third. On this clonotype itself: Its antigen is undetermined.

The receptor was isolated from a man aged 18 to 30 with Graves' hyperthyroidism. The sequencing input was peripheral blood or thyroid tissue (not recorded which). The chain carries TRBV2 and TRBJ1-5, with D uncertain. CDR3 region: CASSGGIQPQHF. CDR3 sequence (DNA): TGTGCCAGCAGTGGAGGGATCCAGCCCCAGCATTTT.